This T cell receptor beta chain was recorded in a study of persistence of HIV-infected CD4 T cells. On this clone itself: Its antigen remains unidentified.

Stimulation used approximately 10 ug/mL lysate from CMV-infected fibroblasts. CD40L-negative CD69-negative CD45RO-high memory CD4+ T cells were sorted as populations depleted of antigen-responding cells. Sequencing used immunoSEQ version 4 in survey mode. Produced via immunoSEQ multiplex PCR; TCRdb's table is partial and in-frame only. Here the sample spans tens of thousands of clones, around 72% being singletons. This sequence was found in an adult man with HIV who was CMV-seropositive. Material: CD4+ T cells sorted from PBMCs after approximately 20-hour stimulation, obtained from a patient who received antiretroviral therapy.

For the CDR3, the DNA is TGTGCCAGCAGCTCCCCAGCGGGGCAGCAGTTCTTC. The encoded protein is CASSSPAGQQFF. The gene calls are TRBV7-7 and TRBJ2-1; 7 bases line up with TRBD2. This CDR3 has 12 amino acids. Germline CDR1 and CDR2: SSHAT and FNYEAQ (reference sequence). With V trimmed by 4 bases and J by 11 bases, 5 bases remained unmatched.